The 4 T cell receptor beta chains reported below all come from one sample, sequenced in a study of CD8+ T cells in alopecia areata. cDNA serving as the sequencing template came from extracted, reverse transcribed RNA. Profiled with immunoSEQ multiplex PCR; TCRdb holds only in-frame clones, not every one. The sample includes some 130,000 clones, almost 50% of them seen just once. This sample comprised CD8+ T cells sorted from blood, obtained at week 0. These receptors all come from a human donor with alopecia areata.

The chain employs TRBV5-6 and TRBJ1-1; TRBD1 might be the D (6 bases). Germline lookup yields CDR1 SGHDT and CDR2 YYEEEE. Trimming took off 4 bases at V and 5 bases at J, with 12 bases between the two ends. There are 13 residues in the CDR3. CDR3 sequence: CASSPQGLTEAFF. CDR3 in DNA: TGTGCCAGCAGCCCACAGGGTCTAACTGAAGCTTTCTTT.

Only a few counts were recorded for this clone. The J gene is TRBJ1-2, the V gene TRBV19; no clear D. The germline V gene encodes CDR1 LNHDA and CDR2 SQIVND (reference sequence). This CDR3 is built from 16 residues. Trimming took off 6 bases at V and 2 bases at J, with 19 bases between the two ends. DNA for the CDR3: TGTGCCAGTAGGCCTCTCAAGGGAATTACAAACTATGGCTACACCTTC. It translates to CASRPLKGITNYGYTF.

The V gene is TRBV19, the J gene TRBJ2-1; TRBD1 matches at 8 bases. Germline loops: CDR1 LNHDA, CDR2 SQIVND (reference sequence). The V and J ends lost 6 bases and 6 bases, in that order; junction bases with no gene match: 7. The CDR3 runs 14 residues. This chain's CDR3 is CASRVQGAGNEQFF. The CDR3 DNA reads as TGTGCCAGTAGAGTTCAGGGGGCTGGCAATGAGCAGTTCTTC.

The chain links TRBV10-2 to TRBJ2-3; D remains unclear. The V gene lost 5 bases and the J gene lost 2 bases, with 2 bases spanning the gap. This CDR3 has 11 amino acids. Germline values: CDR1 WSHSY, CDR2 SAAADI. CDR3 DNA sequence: TGCGCCAGCAGTCTCACAGATACGCAGTATTTT. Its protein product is CASSLTDTQYF.